This T cell receptor (beta chain) was profiled in a study of cytomegalovirus exposure and HLA in healthy donors. General study results and limits: The study recorded around 160 TCR beta chains that were cytomegalovirus-associated. Links to common viral pathogens appeared, in a later analysis, for several of the most significant clusters.

With regard to this clone: Antigen: not known.

The CDR3 loop spans 16 amino acids. Germline V CDR1 and CDR2: SEHNR, FQNEAQ (reference sequence). V was trimmed by 0 bases and J by 1 base, leaving 11 bases between them. Primers: 60 Vbeta forward and 13 Jbeta reverse. This table comes from immunoSEQ multiplex PCR, and its TCRdb copy is limited to in-frame clones, with some not included. This table holds around 170,000 clones, 81% found once. The origin of this receptor is a man between 45 and 60 years old in good health and CMV-seronegative. The chain couples TRBV7-9 to TRBJ2-3, with TRBD2 as a possible D gene (6 bases). The sample taken for sequencing was PBMCs. The CDR3 nucleotides read TGTGCCAGCAGCTTAGCAGACGGGAGTCGCACAGATACGCAGTATTTT. Translating gives CASSLADGSRTDTQYF.